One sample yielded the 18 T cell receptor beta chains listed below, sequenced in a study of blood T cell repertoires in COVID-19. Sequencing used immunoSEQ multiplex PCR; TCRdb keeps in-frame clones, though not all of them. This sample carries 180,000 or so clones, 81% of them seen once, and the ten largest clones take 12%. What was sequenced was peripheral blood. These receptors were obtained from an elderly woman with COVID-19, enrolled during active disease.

The CDR3 sequence: CARSSMNTSGGASAQETQYF. The CDR3 region has the DNA TGTGCCAGAAGCTCCATGAACACTAGCGGGGGGGCAAGTGCCCAAGAGACCCAGTACTTC. The chain combines TRBV5-3 with TRBJ2-5, with 13 bases identical to TRBD2. TRBV5-3 is recorded as an ORF, its role being uncertain. This CDR3 spans 20 amino acids. V trimming: 3 bases; J trimming: 1 base; junction bases outside the gene matches: 15.

The CDR3 loop reads CASSNTDRAEEKLFF. The CDR3 DNA follows: TGTGCCAGCAGTAACACGGACAGGGCTGAGGAAAAACTGTTTTTT. V and J are TRBV27 and TRBJ1-4; TRBD1 agrees at 8 bases. There are 15 residues in the CDR3. V was clipped by 5 bases and J by 8 bases; unmatched bases: 10. The germline CDR1 and CDR2 sequences are MNHEY and SMNVEV (reference sequence).

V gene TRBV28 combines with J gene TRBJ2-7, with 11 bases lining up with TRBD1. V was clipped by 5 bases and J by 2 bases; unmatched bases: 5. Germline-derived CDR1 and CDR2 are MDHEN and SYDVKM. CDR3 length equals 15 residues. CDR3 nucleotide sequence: TGTGCCAGCAGTCGCCCGGGACAGGGGGCCTACGAGCAGTACTTC. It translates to CASSRPGQGAYEQYF. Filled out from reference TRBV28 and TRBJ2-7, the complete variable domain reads DVKVTQSSRYLVKRTGEKVFLECVQDMDHENMFWYRQDPGLGLRLIYFSYDVKMKEKGDIPEGYSVSREKKERFSLILESASTNQTSMYLCASSRPGQGAYEQYFGPGTRLTVT.

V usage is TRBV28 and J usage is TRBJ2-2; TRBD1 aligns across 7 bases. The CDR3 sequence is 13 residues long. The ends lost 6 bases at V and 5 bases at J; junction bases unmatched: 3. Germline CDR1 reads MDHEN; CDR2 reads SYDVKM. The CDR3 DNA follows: TGTGCCAGCAGACAGGGGTCGACCGGGGAGCTGTTTTTT. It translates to CASRQGSTGELFF.

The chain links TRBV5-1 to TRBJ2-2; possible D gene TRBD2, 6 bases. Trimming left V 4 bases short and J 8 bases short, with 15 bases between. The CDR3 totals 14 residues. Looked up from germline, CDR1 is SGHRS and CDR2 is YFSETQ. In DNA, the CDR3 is TGCGCCAGCAGCAGATCGGGGACTTCGGGGGAGCTGTTTTTT. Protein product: CASSRSGTSGELFF.

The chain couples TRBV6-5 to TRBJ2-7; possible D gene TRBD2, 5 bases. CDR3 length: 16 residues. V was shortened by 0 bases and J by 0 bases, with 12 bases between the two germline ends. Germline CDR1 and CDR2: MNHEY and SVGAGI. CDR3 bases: TGTGCCAGCAGTTACTCGTTGACGGGGAGCTCCTACGAGCAGTACTTC. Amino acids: CASSYSLTGSSYEQYF.

The CDR3 DNA is TGTGCCATCAGTGAATGGGACAGAGCTAACTATGGCTACACCTTC. Protein sequence: CAISEWDRANYGYTF. The J gene is TRBJ1-2, the V gene TRBV10-3; 7 bases fit TRBD1. The CDR3 has 15 residues. Germline values: CDR1 ENHRY, CDR2 SYGVKD. V trimming: 3 bases; J trimming: 0 bases; junction bases outside the gene matches: 4.

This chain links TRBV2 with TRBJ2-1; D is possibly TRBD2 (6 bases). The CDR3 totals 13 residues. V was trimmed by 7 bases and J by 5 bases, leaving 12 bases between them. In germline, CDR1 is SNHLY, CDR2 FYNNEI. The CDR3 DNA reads TGTGCCAGCACGGGAGTAGGGAACAATGAGCAGTTCTTC. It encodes CASTGVGNNEQFF.

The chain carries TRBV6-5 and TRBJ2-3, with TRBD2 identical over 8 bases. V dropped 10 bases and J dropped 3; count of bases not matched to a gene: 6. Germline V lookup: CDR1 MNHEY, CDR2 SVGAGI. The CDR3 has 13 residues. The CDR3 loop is CAIRGGGTDTQYF. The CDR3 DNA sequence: TGTGCCATCCGGGGGGGAGGTACAGATACGCAGTATTTT.

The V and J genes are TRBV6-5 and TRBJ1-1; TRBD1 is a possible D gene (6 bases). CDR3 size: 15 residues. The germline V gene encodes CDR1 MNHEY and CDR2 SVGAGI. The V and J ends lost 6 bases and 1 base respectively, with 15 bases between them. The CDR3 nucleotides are TGTGCCAGCAGCCCATTGGGGGCGAGGAACACTGAAGCTTTCTTT. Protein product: CASSPLGARNTEAFF.

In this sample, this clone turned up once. The CDR3 sequence is CASSRVETSGSYEQYF. DNA of the CDR3: TGTGCCAGCAGCCGAGTTGAGACTAGCGGTTCCTACGAGCAGTACTTC. The chain employs TRBV4-2 and TRBJ2-7; TRBD2 aligns across 9 bases. CDR3 length: 16 residues. Germline lookup yields CDR1 LGHNA and CDR2 YNFKEQ. The V segment lost 4 bases and the J segment 1 base; nucleotides outside the gene matches: 8.

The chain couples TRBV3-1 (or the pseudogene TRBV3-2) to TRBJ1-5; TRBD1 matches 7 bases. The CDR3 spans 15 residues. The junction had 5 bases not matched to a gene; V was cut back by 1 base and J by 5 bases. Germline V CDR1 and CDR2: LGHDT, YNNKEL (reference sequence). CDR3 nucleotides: TGTGCCAGCAGCCAAGGACAGGGATTCCATCAGCCCCAGCATTTT. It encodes CASSQGQGFHQPQHF.

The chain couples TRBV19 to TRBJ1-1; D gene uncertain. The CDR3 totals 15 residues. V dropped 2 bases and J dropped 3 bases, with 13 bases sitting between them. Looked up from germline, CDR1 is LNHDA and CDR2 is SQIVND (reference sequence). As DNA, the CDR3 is TGTGCCAGTAGTATACGTGGAGGGTTGGACACTGAAGCTTTCTTT. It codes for CASSIRGGLDTEAFF.

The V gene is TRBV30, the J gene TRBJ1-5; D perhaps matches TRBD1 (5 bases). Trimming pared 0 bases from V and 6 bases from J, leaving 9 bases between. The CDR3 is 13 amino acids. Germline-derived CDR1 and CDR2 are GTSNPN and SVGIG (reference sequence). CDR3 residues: CAWSVGGVQPQHF. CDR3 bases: TGTGCCTGGAGTGTTGGGGGGGTTCAGCCCCAGCATTTT.

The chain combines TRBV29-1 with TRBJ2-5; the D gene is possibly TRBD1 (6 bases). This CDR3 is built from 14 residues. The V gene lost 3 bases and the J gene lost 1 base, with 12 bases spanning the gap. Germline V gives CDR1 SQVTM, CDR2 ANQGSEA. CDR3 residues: CSVDQGWSQETQYF. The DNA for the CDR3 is TGCAGCGTTGATCAGGGGTGGTCCCAAGAGACCCAGTACTTC.

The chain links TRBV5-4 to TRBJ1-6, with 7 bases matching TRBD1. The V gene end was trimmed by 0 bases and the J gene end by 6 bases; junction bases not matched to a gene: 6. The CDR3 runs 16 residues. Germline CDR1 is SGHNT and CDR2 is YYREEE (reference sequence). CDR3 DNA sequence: TGTGCCAGCAGCTTGGGAGGGGGACAGAGTAATTCACCCCTCCACTTT. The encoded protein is CASSLGGGQSNSPLHF.

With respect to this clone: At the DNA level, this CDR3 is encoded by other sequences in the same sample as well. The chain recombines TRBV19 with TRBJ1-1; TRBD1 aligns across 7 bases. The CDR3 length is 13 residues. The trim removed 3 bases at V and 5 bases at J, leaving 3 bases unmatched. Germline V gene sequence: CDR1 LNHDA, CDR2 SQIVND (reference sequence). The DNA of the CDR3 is TGTGCCAGTAGTATCAACAGGGGTACTGAAGCTTTCTTT. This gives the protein CASSINRGTEAFF.

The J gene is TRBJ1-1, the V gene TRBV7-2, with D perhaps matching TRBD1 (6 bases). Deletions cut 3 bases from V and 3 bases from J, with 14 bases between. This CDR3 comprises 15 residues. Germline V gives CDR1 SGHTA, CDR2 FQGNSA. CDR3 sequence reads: CASSLGAPGHTEAFF. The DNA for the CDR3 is TGTGCCAGCAGCTTGGGGGCGCCGGGGCACACTGAAGCTTTCTTT.